There are many counts of the clone carrying this TCR beta chain. The data are from a study of neurological immune-mediated disorders. MiXCR, run by TCRdb on the 5' RACE reads, gives a single entry per CDR3 protein. The table shows approximately 74,000 distinct CDR3 sequences, with roughly 5.5% occurring only once. CDR1 and CDR2 (germline): LGHDT, YNNKEL (reference sequence). The CDR3 length is 18 residues. Germline trimming cut 6 bases from V and 3 bases from J; bases unmatched to any gene: 19. The sample taken for sequencing was PBMCs. The rearrangement links TRBV3-1 to TRBJ1-1; 7 nucleotides agree with TRBD1. This TCR came from a man aged 18 to 29 with multiple sclerosis. The CDR3 here is CASRPILYRGEDDTEAFF. CDR3 DNA sequence: TGTGCCAGCAGGCCTATATTATACAGGGGTGAAGATGACACTGAAGCTTTCTTT.